The source of this T cell receptor beta chain is a study of blood T cells in healthy people across ages. The use of a sample-barcoded 5' primer and a J-beta primer mix characterized a second PCR of roughly 6 to 12 cycles. The template-switch adaptor was a 5' adaptor with 12 random nucleotides. It tagged each cDNA molecule. From the 5' RACE reads, TCRdb called clonotypes with MiXCR, one entry per CDR3 protein. Among around 670,000 distinct CDR3 sequences listed, approximately 30% were seen once. There are many counts of this clonotype. The length of the CDR3 is 16 residues. Trimming removed 4 bases at V and 7 bases at J, with 20 bases between. In germline, CDR1 is MNHNS, CDR2 SASEGT.

The sequence derives from an elderly woman in good health. J is TRBJ2-1 and V is TRBV6-1; D may match TRBD1 or TRBD2 (6 bases each). The source material was blood. This CDR3 is CASSASGGILENEQFF. The CDR3 region has the DNA TGTGCCAGCAGTGCTTCCGGGGGCATCCTTGAAAATGAGCAGTTCTTC.